What follows is one TCR beta chain and its context. The data belong to a study of T-cell reconstitution after alpha-beta-depleted transplantation in children. Construction of the TCRbeta library involved unique molecular identifiers. TCRdb called the PCR reads again in MiXCR, with one record for every CDR3 protein. The data contain about 440,000 distinct CDR3 sequences, about 45% of them singletons. Trimming stripped 3 bases from V and 11 bases from J, with 18 bases between. Germline loops: CDR1 SGHTS, CDR2 YDEGEE. The CDR3 length is 14 residues. V gene TRBV5-8 combines with J gene TRBJ2-1, with D uncertain. This receptor was identified in a girl between 2 and 10 years old with aplastic anemia, due to receive a stem cell transplant. The sequenced sample was PBMCs, obtained before TCRalphabeta/CD19-depleted stem cell transplant. Here the CDR3 reads CASSYYRTGNQQFF. The DNA for the CDR3 is TGTGCCAGCAGCTACTACCGGACCGGTAATCAGCAGTTCTTC.